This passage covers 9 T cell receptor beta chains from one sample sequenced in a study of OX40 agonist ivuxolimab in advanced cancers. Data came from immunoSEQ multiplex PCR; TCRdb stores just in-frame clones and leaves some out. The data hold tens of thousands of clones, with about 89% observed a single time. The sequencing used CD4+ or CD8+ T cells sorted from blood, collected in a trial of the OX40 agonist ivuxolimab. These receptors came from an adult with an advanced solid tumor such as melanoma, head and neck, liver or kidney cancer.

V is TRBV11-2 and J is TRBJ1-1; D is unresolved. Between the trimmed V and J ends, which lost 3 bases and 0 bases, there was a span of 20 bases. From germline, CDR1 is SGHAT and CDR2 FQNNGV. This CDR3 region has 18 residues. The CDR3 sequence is CASSFVGVYGNMNTEAFF. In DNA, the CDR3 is TGTGCCAGCAGCTTCGTTGGCGTGTACGGAAACATGAACACTGAAGCTTTCTTT.

CDR3 DNA sequence: TGTGCCATCAGTGAAAACTCCTTGGGCAGCTCCTACGAGCAGTACTTC. It is translated as CAISENSLGSSYEQYF. J is TRBJ2-7 and V is TRBV10-3; D gene ambiguous. V dropped 3 bases and J dropped 0 bases, with 15 bases sitting between them. The CDR3 is made up of 16 amino acids. CDR1 is ENHRY and CDR2 is SYGVKD in the germline V gene.

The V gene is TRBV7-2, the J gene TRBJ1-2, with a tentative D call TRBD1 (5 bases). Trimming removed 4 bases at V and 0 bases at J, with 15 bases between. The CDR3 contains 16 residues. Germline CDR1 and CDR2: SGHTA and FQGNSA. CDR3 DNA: TGTGCCAGCAGCTCAGTAGCAGGGACTACTAACTATGGCTACACCTTC. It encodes CASSSVAGTTNYGYTF.

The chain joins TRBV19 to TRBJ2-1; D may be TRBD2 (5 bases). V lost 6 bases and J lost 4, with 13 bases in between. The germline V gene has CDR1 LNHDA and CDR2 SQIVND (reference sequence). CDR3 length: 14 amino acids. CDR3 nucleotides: TGTGCCAGTAGGAAGGACTCTAAATACAATGAGCAGTTCTTC. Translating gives CASRKDSKYNEQFF.

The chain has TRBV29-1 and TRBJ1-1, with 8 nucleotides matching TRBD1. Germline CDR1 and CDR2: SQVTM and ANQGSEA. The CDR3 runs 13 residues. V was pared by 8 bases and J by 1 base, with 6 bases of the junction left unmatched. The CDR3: CSYLGQGNTEAFF. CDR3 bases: TGCAGCTACCTAGGACAGGGGAACACTGAAGCTTTCTTT.

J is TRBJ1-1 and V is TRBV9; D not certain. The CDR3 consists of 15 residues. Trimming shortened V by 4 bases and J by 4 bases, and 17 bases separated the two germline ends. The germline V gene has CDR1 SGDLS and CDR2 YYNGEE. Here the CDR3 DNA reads TGTGCCAGCAGCCCTTGGCCCGAAGCCCGCACTGAAGCTTTCTTT. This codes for CASSPWPEARTEAFF.

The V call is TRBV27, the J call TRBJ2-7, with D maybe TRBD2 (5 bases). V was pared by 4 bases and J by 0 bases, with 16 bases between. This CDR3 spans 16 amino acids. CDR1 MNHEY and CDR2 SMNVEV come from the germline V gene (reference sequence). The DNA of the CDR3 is TGTGCCAGCAGTTACGGGGTCGGCCTGAGCTCCTACGAGCAGTACTTC. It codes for CASSYGVGLSSYEQYF.

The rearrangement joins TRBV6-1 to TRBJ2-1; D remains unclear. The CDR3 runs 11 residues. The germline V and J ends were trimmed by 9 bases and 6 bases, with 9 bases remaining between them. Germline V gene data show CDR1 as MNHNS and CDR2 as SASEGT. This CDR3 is CASFPSNEQFF. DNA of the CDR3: TGTGCCAGTTTTCCGAGCAATGAGCAGTTCTTC.

In nucleotides, the CDR3 is TGTGCCAGCAGCTTCCTAGCGGGGGGGCGGAATGAGCAGTTCTTC. Residues: CASSFLAGGRNEQFF. The genes are TRBV7-9 and TRBJ2-1, with 12 nucleotides matching TRBD2. J lost 7 bases, V lost 3 bases, and 4 bases had no gene match. CDR1 is SEHNR, CDR2 FQNEAQ, per germline (reference sequence). This CDR3 is 15 amino acids long.